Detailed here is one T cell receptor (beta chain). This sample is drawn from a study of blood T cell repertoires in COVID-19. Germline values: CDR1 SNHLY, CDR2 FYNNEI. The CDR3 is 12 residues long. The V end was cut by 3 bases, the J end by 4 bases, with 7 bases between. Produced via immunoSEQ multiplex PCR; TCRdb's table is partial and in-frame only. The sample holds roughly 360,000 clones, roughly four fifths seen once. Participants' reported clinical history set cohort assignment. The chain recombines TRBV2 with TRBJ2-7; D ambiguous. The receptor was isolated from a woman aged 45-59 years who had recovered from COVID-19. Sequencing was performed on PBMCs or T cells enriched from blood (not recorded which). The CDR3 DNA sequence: TGTGCCAGCAGTGATCTGGCTTACGAGCAGTACTTC. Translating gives CASSDLAYEQYF. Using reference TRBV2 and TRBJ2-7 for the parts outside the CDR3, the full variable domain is EPEVTQTPSHQVTQMGQEVILRCVPISNHLYFYWYRQILGQKVEFLVSFYNNEISEKSEIFDDQFSVERPDGSNFTLKIRSTKLEDSAMYFCASSDLAYEQYFGPGTRLTVT.